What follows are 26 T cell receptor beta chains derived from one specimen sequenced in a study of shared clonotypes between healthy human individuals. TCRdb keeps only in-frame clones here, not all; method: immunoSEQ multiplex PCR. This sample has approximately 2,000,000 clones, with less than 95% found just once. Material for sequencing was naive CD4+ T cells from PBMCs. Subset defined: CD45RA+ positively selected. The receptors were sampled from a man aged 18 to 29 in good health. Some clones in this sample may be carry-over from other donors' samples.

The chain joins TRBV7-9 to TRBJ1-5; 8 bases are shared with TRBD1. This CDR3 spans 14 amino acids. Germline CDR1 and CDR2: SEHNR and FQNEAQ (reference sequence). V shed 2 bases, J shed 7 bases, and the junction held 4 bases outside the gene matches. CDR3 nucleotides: TGTGCCAGCAGCTTACAGGGGGCTGCCCAGCCCCAGCATTTT. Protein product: CASSLQGAAQPQHF. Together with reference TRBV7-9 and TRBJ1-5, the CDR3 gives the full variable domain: DTGVSQNPRHKITKRGQNVTFRCDPISEHNRLYWYRQTLGQGPEFLTYFQNEAQLEKSRLLSDRFSAERPKGSFSTLEIQRTEQGDSAMYLCASSLQGAAQPQHFGDGTRLSIL.

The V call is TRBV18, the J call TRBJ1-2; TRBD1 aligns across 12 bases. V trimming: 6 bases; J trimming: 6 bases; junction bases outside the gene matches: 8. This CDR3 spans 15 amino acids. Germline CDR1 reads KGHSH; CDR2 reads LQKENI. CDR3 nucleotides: TGTGCCAGCTCGTCGGGACAGGGGGCAGAACATGGCTACACCTTC. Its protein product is CASSSGQGAEHGYTF. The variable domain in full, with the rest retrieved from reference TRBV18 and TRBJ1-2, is NAGVMQNPRHLVRRRGQEARLRCSPMKGHSHVYWYRQLPEEGLKFMVYLQKENIIDESGMPKERFSAEFPKEGPSILRIQQVVRGDSAAYFCASSSGQGAEHGYTFGSGTRLTVV.

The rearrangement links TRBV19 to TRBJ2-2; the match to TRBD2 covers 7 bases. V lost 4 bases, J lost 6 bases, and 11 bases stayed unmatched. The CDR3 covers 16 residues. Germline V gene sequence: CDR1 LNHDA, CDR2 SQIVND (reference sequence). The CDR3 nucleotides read TGTGCCAGTAGTACCTGGACTAGATTTGACGCCGGGGAGCTGTTTTTT. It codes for CASSTWTRFDAGELFF.

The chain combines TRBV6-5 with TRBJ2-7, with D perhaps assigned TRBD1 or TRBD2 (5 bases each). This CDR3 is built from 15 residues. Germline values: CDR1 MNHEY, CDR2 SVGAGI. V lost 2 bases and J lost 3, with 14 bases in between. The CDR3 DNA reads TGTGCCAGCAGTTACAAGGGACGCGTAGACTACGAGCAGTACTTC. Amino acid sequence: CASSYKGRVDYEQYF.

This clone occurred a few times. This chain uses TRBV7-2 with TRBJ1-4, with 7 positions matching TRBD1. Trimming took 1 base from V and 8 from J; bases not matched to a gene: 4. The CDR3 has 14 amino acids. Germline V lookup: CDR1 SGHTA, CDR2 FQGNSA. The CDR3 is CASSLEGASEKLFF. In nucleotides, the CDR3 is TGTGCCAGCAGCTTAGAGGGGGCTAGCGAAAAACTGTTTTTT.

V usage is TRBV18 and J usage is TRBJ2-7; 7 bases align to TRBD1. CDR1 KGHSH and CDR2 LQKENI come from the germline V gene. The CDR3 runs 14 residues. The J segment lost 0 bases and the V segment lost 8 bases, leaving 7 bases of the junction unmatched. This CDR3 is CASQAGTDSYEQYF. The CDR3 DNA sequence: TGTGCCAGCCAAGCCGGGACAGACTCCTACGAGCAGTACTTC.

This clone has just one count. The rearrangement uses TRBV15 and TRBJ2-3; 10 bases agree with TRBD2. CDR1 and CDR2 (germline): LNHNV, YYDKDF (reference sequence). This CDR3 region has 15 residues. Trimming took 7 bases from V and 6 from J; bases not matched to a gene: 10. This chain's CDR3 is CATMGIAGGIDTQYF. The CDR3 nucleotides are TGTGCCACCATGGGGATAGCGGGAGGCATCGATACGCAGTATTTT. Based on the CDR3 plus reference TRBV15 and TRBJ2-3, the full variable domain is DAMVIQNPRYQVTQFGKPVTLSCSQTLNHNVMYWYQQKSSQAPKLLFHYYDKDFNNEADTPDNFQSRRPNTSFCFLDIRSPGLGDTAMYLCATMGIAGGIDTQYFGPGTRLTVL.

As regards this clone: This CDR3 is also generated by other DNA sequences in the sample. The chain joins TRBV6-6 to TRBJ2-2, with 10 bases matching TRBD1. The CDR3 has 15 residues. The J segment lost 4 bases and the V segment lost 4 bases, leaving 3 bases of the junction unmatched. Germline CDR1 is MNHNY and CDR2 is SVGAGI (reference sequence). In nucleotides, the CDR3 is TGTGCCAGCAGTTCCAGGACAGGGGGCACCGGGGAGCTGTTTTTT. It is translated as CASSSRTGGTGELFF.

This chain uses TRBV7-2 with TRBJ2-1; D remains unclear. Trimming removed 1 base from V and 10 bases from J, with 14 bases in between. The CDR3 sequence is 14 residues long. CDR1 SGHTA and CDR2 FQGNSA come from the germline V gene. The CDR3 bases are TGTGCCAGCAGCTTAGTACGGGTATCGGTAGAGCAGTTCTTC. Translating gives CASSLVRVSVEQFF.

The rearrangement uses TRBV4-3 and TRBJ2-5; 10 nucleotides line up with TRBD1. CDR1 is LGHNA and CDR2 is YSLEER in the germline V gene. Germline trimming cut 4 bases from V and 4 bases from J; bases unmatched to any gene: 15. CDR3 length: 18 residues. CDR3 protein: CASSLGRTGGWIGETQYF. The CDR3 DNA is TGCGCCAGCAGCCTCGGAAGGACAGGGGGTTGGATTGGAGAGACCCAGTACTTC.

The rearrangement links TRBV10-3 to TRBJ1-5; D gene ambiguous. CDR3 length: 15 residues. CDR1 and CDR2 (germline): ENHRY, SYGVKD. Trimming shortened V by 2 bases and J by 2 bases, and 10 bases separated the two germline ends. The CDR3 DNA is TGTGCCATCAGTGAGGGTGGGAACGGCAATCAGCCCCAGCATTTT. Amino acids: CAISEGGNGNQPQHF.

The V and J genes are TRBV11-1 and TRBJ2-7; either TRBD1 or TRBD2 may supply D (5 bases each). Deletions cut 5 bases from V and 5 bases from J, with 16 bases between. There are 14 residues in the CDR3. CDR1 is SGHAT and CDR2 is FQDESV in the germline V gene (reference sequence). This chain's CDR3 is CASSAWGTQDEQYF. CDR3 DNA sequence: TGTGCCAGCAGCGCCTGGGGGACCCAGGACGAGCAGTACTTC.

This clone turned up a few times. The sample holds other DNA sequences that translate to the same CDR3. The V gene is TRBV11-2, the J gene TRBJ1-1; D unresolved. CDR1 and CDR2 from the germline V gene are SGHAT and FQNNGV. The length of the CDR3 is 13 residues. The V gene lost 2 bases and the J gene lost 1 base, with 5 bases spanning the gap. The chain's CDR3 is CASSLFANTEAFF. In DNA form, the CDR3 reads TGTGCCAGCAGCTTATTTGCGAACACTGAAGCTTTCTTT. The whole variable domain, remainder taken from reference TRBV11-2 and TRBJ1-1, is EAGVAQSPRYKIIEKRQSVAFWCNPISGHATLYWYQQILGQGPKLLIQFQNNGVVDDSQLPKDRFSAERLKGVDSTLKIQPAKLEDSAVYLCASSLFANTEAFFGQGTRLTVV.

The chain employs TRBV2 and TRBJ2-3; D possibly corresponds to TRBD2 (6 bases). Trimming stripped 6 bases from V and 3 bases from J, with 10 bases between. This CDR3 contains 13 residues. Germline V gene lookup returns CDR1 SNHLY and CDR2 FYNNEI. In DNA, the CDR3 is TGTGCCAGCAGCCGGGACTCGACAGATACGCAGTATTTT. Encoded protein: CASSRDSTDTQYF.

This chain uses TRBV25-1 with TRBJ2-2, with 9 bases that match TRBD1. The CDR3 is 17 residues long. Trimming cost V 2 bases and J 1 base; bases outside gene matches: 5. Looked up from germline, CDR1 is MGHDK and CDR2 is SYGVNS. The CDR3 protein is CASSEVPGQGNTGELFF. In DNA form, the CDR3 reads TGTGCCAGCAGTGAAGTCCCGGGACAGGGGAACACCGGGGAGCTGTTTTTT.

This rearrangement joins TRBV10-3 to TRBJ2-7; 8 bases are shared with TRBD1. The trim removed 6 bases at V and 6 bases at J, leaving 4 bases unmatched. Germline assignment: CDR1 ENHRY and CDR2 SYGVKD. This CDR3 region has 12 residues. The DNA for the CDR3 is TGTGCCATCAGGAGACAGGGGACCGAGCAGTACTTC. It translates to CAIRRQGTEQYF.

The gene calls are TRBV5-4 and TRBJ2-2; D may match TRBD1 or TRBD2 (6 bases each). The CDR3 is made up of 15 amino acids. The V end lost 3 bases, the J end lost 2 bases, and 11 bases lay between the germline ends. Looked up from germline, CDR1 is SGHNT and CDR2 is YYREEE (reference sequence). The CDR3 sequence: CASSWGATNTGELFF. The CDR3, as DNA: TGTGCCAGCAGCTGGGGGGCCACAAACACCGGGGAGCTGTTTTTT.

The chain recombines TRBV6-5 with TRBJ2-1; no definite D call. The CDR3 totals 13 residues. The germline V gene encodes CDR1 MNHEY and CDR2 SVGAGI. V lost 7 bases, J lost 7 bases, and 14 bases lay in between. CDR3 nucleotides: TGTGCCAGCACTCACCCCGCCAGGAATGAGCAGTTCTTC. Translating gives CASTHPARNEQFF.

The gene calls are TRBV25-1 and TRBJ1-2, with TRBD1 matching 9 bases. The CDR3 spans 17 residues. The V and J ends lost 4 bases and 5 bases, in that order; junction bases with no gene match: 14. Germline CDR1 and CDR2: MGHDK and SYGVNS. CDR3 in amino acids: CASSAQGGQGRGYGYTF. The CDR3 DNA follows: TGTGCCAGCAGTGCCCAAGGCGGACAGGGGAGAGGGTATGGCTACACCTTC.

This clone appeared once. The CDR3 is CASSGRPNRATNEKLFF. CDR3 coding DNA: TGTGCCAGCAGTGGACGGCCCAACAGGGCAACTAATGAAAAACTGTTTTTT. The V gene is TRBV6-1, the J gene TRBJ1-4, with D possibly TRBD1 on 6 matching bases. The CDR3 runs 17 residues. V lost 4 bases, J lost 0 bases, and 15 bases lay in between. CDR1 is MNHNS, CDR2 SASEGT, per germline.

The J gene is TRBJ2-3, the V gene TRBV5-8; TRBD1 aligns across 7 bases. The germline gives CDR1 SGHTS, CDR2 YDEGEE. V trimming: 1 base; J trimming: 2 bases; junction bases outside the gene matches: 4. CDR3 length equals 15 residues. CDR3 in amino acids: CASSLRGQPTDTQYF. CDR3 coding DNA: TGTGCCAGCAGCTTGCGGGGACAGCCCACAGATACGCAGTATTTT.

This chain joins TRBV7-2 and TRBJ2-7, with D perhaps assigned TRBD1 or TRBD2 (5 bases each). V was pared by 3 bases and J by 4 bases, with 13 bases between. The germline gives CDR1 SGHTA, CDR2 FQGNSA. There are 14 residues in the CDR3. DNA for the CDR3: TGTGCCAGCAGCTTCGGGACGGTAAATTACGAGCAGTACTTC. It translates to CASSFGTVNYEQYF.

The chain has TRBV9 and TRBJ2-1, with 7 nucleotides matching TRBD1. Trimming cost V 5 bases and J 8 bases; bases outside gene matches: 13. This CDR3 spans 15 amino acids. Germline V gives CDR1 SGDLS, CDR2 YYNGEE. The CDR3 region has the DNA TGTGCCAGCAGTCACCGACAGGGCCCAACGGATGAGCAGTTCTTC. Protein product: CASSHRQGPTDEQFF. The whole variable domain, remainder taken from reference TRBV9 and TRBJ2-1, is DSGVTQTPKHLITATGQRVTLRCSPRSGDLSVYWYQQSLDQGLQFLIQYYNGEERAKGNILERFSAQQFPDLHSELNLSSLELGDSALYFCASSHRQGPTDEQFFGPGTRLTVL.

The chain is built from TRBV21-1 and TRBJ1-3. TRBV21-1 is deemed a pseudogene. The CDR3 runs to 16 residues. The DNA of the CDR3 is TGTGCCAGCAGCGACAAACGGGATGACTCTGGAAACACCATATATTTT. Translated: CASSDKRDDSGNTIYF.

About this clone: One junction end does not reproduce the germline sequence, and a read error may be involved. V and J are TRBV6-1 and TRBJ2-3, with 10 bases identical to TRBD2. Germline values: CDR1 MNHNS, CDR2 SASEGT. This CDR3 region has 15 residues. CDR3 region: CASIELAGSVGTQYF. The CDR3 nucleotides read TGTGCCAGCATTGAACTAGCGGGGAGCGTAGGTACGCAGTATTTT.

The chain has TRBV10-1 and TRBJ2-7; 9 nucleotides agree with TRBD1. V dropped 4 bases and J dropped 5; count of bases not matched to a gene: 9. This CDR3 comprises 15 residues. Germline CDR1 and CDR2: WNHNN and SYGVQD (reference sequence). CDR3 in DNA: TGCGCCAGCAGTGCCCGGACAGGGGAGAGGAACGAGCAGTACTTC. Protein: CASSARTGERNEQYF.